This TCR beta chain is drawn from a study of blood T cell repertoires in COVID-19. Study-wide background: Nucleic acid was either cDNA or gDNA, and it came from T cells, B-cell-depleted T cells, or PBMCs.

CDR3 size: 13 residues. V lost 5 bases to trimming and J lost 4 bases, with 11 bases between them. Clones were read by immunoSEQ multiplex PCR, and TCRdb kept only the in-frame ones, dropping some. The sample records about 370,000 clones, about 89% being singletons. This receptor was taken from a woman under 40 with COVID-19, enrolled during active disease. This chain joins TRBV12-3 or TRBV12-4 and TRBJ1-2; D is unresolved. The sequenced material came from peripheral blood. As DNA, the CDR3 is TGTGCCAGCAGTCCCAACGAGGGCTATGGCTACACCTTC. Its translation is CASSPNEGYGYTF.